Below are 30 T cell receptor beta chains sequenced from a single sample in a study of T cells in Graves' hyperthyroidism and ophthalmopathy. Authors of the study amplified TCR beta CDR3 regions from RNA transcripts. When the TCR CDR3 underwent first-round RT-PCR, the HTBI primer set was used. TCRdb reprocessed the multiplex PCR reads via MiXCR and lists one record per CDR3 protein. This table has 700,000 or so distinct CDR3 sequences, less than 20% appearing once. Sequencing was done on a sample of blood. The source is a man younger than 35 with Graves' hyperthyroidism.

This clonotype was seen many times. V usage is TRBV12-3 or TRBV12-4 and J usage is TRBJ2-5, with unresolved D. This CDR3 is 14 amino acids long. V shed 4 bases and J shed 1 base, with 10 bases lying between them. The CDR3 DNA reads TGTGCCAGCAGTTATAAGCGTAGCCAAGAGACCCAGTACTTC. Translated: CASSYKRSQETQYF.

The chain recombines TRBV6-1 with TRBJ2-5, with a weak D call TRBD1 (6 bases). Germline assignment: CDR1 MNHNS and CDR2 SASEGT. This CDR3 comprises 15 residues. V lost 3 bases and J 4 bases, leaving 15 bases between the germline ends. The CDR3 DNA follows: TGTGCCAGCAGTGAGGGACACTCCCGGGCAGAGACCCAGTACTTC. Protein product: CASSEGHSRAETQYF.

This clonotype was counted many times. The chain is built from TRBV11-2 and TRBJ2-1, with TRBD1 matching over 10 bases. V shed 0 bases and J 2 bases; nucleotides not matched to a gene: 7. The CDR3 length is 18 residues. Germline V gives CDR1 SGHAT, CDR2 FQNNGV. CDR3 DNA sequence: TGTGCCAGCAGCTTAGATCCCCCCGGACAGGGGGCCTACAATGAGCAGTTCTTC. Its translation is CASSLDPPGQGAYNEQFF.

The chain employs TRBV20-1 and TRBJ2-1, with 8 bases fitting TRBD2. CDR1 DFQATT and CDR2 SNEGSKA come from the germline V gene (reference sequence). The junction had 7 bases not matched to a gene; V was cut back by 8 bases and J by 4 bases. The length of the CDR3 is 13 residues. The CDR3, as DNA: TGCAGTTCGAGACTAGCGCAATACAATGAGCAGTTCTTC. Translation gives CSSRLAQYNEQFF.

This clonotype has ten or more counts. The chain recombines TRBV30 with TRBJ1-2; 8 positions match TRBD1. Germline V gives CDR1 GTSNPN, CDR2 SVGIG (reference sequence). Trimming removed 3 bases from V and 2 bases from J; junction bases left unmatched: 8. This CDR3 contains 15 residues. The CDR3: CAWSQGHRGNYGYTF. Here the CDR3 DNA reads TGTGCCTGGAGCCAAGGCCACAGGGGGAACTATGGCTACACCTTC. Full variable domain (rest looked up from reference TRBV30 and TRBJ1-2): SQTIHQWPATLVQPVGSPLSLECTVEGTSNPNLYWYRQAAGRGLQLLFYSVGIGQISSEVPQNLSASRPQDRQFILSSKKLLLSDSGFYLCAWSQGHRGNYGYTFGSGTRLTVV.

The J gene is TRBJ2-6, the V gene TRBV2, with TRBD1 as a possible D gene (5 bases). Germline CDR1 reads SNHLY; CDR2 reads FYNNEI. V lost 7 bases to trimming and J lost 4 bases, with 14 bases between them. The CDR3 runs to 15 residues. The CDR3 loop reads CASTFRAPGANVLTF. As DNA, the CDR3 is TGTGCCAGCACATTCAGGGCCCCGGGGGCCAACGTCCTGACTTTC.

In regard to this clonotype: A single base separates this from a much larger clone, so it may be a read error. The chain is built from TRBV11-2 and TRBJ2-1, with D perhaps TRBD2 (6 bases). Germline V gives CDR1 SGHAT, CDR2 FQNNGV. This CDR3 is 17 amino acids long. The DNA of the CDR3 is TGTGCCAGCAGCCCAACCGGGACTTTATACTCCTACAATGGGCAGTTCTTC. It specifies CASSPTGTLYSYNGQFF.

This clonotype was recorded many times. The chain is built from TRBV18 and TRBJ2-5; no firm D call. The CDR3 extends over 14 amino acids. V was pared by 0 bases and J by 9 bases, with 14 bases between. Per germline, CDR1 KGHSH and CDR2 LQKENI. CDR3 sequence (DNA): TGTGCCAGCTCACCACCTTCCGGTAATCGGGCCCAGTACTTC. It yields the protein CASSPPSGNRAQYF.

This clonotype has at least ten counts. The chain carries TRBV20-1 and TRBJ1-5, with 7 nucleotides matching TRBD1. This CDR3 comprises 15 residues. Germline assignment: CDR1 DFQATT and CDR2 SNEGSKA (reference sequence). With 3 bases clipped from V and 3 bases from J, the junction kept 8 bases outside the gene matches. This CDR3 is CSASGAGTDNQPQHF. The CDR3, as DNA: TGCAGTGCTAGCGGAGCCGGGACAGACAATCAGCCCCAGCATTTT.

The sample holds many counts of this clonotype. This chain links TRBV2 with TRBJ2-7, with TRBD1 matching over 9 bases. Germline V lookup: CDR1 SNHLY, CDR2 FYNNEI. CDR3 length equals 16 residues. Trimming took 6 bases from V and 1 from J; bases not matched to a gene: 10. The CDR3 bases are TGTGCCAGCAGGAATACAGGGGGCGAAGATTCCTACGAGCAGTACTTC. Protein: CASRNTGGEDSYEQYF.

Only a few counts were recorded for this clonotype. The CDR3 DNA sequence: TGTGCCAGCAGCCAACGGGGAGGAAGTTCCTACGAGCAGTACTTC. This gives the protein CASSQRGGSSYEQYF. This sequence joins TRBV3-1 and TRBJ2-7, with D possibly matching TRBD2 (6 bases). This CDR3 spans 15 amino acids. V lost 2 bases, J lost 1 base, and 12 bases lay in between. Germline loops: CDR1 LGHDT, CDR2 YNNKEL (reference sequence).

At least ten counts were recorded for this clonotype. The gene calls are TRBV7-3 and TRBJ2-1; the match to TRBD2 covers 8 bases. Germline CDR1 SGHTA, CDR2 FQGTGA. V lost 1 base, J lost 9 bases, and 2 bases stayed unmatched. The CDR3 length is 13 residues. CDR3 sequence: CASSLRTSTEQFF. As DNA, the CDR3 is TGTGCCAGCAGCTTAAGGACTAGCACTGAGCAGTTCTTC. The variable domain in full, completed from reference TRBV7-3 and TRBJ2-1, reads GAGVSQTPSNKVTEKGKYVELRCDPISGHTALYWYRQSLGQGPEFLIYFQGTGAADDSGLPNDRFFAVRPEGSVSTLKIQRTERGDSAVYLCASSLRTSTEQFFGPGTRLTVL.

The chain couples TRBV5-5 to TRBJ2-2; TRBD2 might be the D (5 bases). This CDR3 is built from 14 residues. The V end was cut by 1 base, the J end by 14 bases, with 18 bases between. The germline V gene has CDR1 SGHKS and CDR2 YYEKEE (reference sequence). The CDR3: CASSLFLESPGLFF. In DNA, the CDR3 is TGTGCCAGCAGCTTGTTTTTGGAGTCTCCGGGACTGTTTTTT.

The rearrangement joins TRBV28 to TRBJ2-1; TRBD1 matches at 10 bases. The V gene's germline CDR1 is MDHEN and CDR2 SYDVKM. V lost 6 bases, J lost 7 bases, and 9 bases stayed unmatched. The CDR3 is 15 amino acids. The CDR3 sequence is CASSHIRDRGNEQFF. The CDR3 bases are TGTGCCAGCAGCCACATACGGGACAGGGGTAATGAGCAGTTCTTC.

This clonotype was observed a few times. This sequence joins TRBV11-2 and TRBJ2-5; 8 bases are a match to TRBD2. The germline gives CDR1 SGHAT, CDR2 FQNNGV. J gave up 5 bases and V 1 base, and 15 bases lay outside the gene matches. The length of the CDR3 is 18 residues. This chain's CDR3 is CASSLAGRVRAPSETQYF. The CDR3, as DNA: TGTGCCAGCAGCTTAGCCGGGAGGGTCAGAGCCCCCTCCGAGACCCAGTACTTC.

This clonotype was counted between two and nine times. The chain recombines TRBV30 with TRBJ2-7; D possibly corresponds to TRBD1 (5 bases). Germline values: CDR1 GTSNPN, CDR2 SVGIG (reference sequence). The length of the CDR3 is 17 residues. Trimming took off 7 bases at V and 3 bases at J, with 28 bases between the two ends. In DNA form, the CDR3 reads TGTGCCTACCGCTCTGGGCAGGGTGAAGGAGTAGGCTACGAGCAGTACTTC. As protein: CAYRSGQGEGVGYEQYF.

This chain links TRBV9 with TRBJ1-4; 8 bases are shared with TRBD1. CDR1 and CDR2 (germline): SGDLS, YYNGEE. V was pared by 4 bases and J by 4 bases, with 9 bases of the junction left unmatched. This CDR3 is 16 amino acids long. The CDR3 nucleotides are TGTGCCAGCAGCCTAGAAGACAGGGGTTTTAATGAAAAACTGTTTTTT. Protein product: CASSLEDRGFNEKLFF.

Of note for this clonotype: This may be a read error: a much more frequent sequence differs by one nucleotide. CDR3 amino acids: CASSTVLGETGLQYEQYF. In nucleotides, the CDR3 is TGTGCCAGCAGTACTGTCCTAGGGGAGACAGGACTTCAATACGAGCAGTACTTC. The chain couples TRBV27 to TRBJ2-7, with TRBD1 as a possible D gene (6 bases). The V and J ends lost 5 bases and 4 bases respectively, with 27 bases between them. This CDR3 comprises 18 residues. Germline V gene sequence: CDR1 MNHEY, CDR2 SMNVEV (reference sequence).

The sample holds many counts of this clonotype. The chain couples TRBV29-1 to TRBJ2-3; D uncertain. CDR3 length equals 13 residues. Germline V CDR1 and CDR2: SQVTM, ANQGSEA. V was clipped by 3 bases and J by 4 bases, with 11 bases between them. The CDR3 spells CSVDMIRADTQYF. CDR3 coding DNA: TGCAGCGTTGACATGATTCGGGCAGATACGCAGTATTTT.

This clonotype occurred a few times. The chain employs TRBV18 and TRBJ2-3; no clear D. CDR1 and CDR2 from the germline V gene are KGHSH and LQKENI. The CDR3 has 15 amino acids. The V end lost 3 bases, the J end lost 0 bases, and 10 bases lay between the germline ends. The CDR3 spells CASSPRTVSTDTQYF. CDR3 nucleotides: TGTGCCAGCTCACCCCGTACGGTCAGCACAGATACGCAGTATTTT.

This clonotype was seen repeatedly, ten times or more. The V and J genes are TRBV9 and TRBJ2-1, with D possibly being TRBD2 (6 bases). Per the germline V gene, CDR1 is SGDLS and CDR2 is YYNGEE. Between the trimmed V and J ends, which lost 0 bases and 7 bases, there was a span of 14 bases. The CDR3 covers 15 residues. The CDR3 protein is CASSVGSASGNEQFF. Written as DNA, the CDR3 is TGTGCCAGCAGCGTAGGTAGCGCCAGCGGGAATGAGCAGTTCTTC.

This clonotype was seen a few times. The chain has TRBV11-3 and TRBJ2-3, with unresolved D. The germline V gene has CDR1 SGHNT and CDR2 YENEEA. This CDR3 comprises 13 residues. The V gene lost 5 bases and the J gene lost 4 bases, with 10 bases spanning the gap. The CDR3 here is CASSHGVPDTQYF. CDR3 coding DNA: TGTGCCAGCAGCCACGGAGTTCCAGATACGCAGTATTTT.

This clonotype was observed a handful of times. The rearrangement joins TRBV19 to TRBJ1-2; 8 nucleotides line up with TRBD1. The germline V gene encodes CDR1 LNHDA and CDR2 SQIVND (reference sequence). This CDR3 is 15 amino acids long. V lost 3 bases and J lost 5; bases outside the gene matches: 8. In DNA, the CDR3 is TGTGCCAGTAGTATCCAGGGGGCGCTGGGGTATGGCTACACCTTC. Translation gives CASSIQGALGYGYTF.

This clonotype was recorded many times. The rearrangement joins TRBV3-2 to TRBJ1-1; the table's D call of TRBD1 was not tested on the DNA. TRBV3-2 is termed a pseudogene. There are 13 residues in the CDR3. The CDR3 region has the DNA TGTGCCAGCAGAAACCAGGGGGTAACTGAAGCTTTCTTT. The encoded protein is CASRNQGVTEAFF.

The sample holds a few counts of this clonotype. The chain combines TRBV9 with TRBJ1-2; TRBD1 is a possible D gene (6 bases). The V gene lost 0 bases and the J gene lost 8 bases, with 11 bases spanning the gap. Germline CDR1 reads SGDLS; CDR2 reads YYNGEE. CDR3 length: 13 amino acids. The CDR3 nucleotides are TGTGCCAGCAGCGTAGCAGGGGTACGGGGCTACACCTTC. It specifies CASSVAGVRGYTF.

Points on this clonotype: Sequence at one end of the junction differs from germline and may be a read error. The rearrangement joins TRBV15 to TRBJ2-2; 10 positions agree with TRBD2. Germline V lookup: CDR1 LNHNV, CDR2 YYDKDF (reference sequence). The length of the CDR3 is 19 residues. Here the CDR3 DNA reads TGTGCCACCGGCAGAGATCCCGGGCTAGCGGGAGTAGCGGCCGGGGAGCTGTTTTTT. Protein sequence: CATGRDPGLAGVAAGELFF.

The chain links TRBV28 to TRBJ2-1; perhaps TRBD1 as D (6 bases). Trimming stripped 2 bases from V and 7 bases from J, with 12 bases between. Germline values: CDR1 MDHEN, CDR2 SYDVKM. The CDR3 is 14 residues long. The CDR3 loop is CASSLMRGLNEQFF. DNA for the CDR3: TGTGCCAGCAGTTTAATGAGGGGGTTAAATGAGCAGTTCTTC.

This clonotype was recorded many times. This chain joins TRBV7-9 and TRBJ2-3, with D possibly matching TRBD1 (5 bases). Germline V gene sequence: CDR1 SEHNR, CDR2 FQNEAQ (reference sequence). The V end lost 6 bases, the J end lost 5 bases, and 12 bases lay between the germline ends. This CDR3 region has 13 residues. CDR3 sequence (DNA): TGTGCCAGCAGTCTGACCCAGGGAGATACGCAGTATTTT. It is translated as CASSLTQGDTQYF.

This clonotype was recorded many times. CDR3 coding DNA: TGTGCCAGCAGTTTATCCGGGGAGCATCAGCCCCAGCATTTT. The encoded protein is CASSLSGEHQPQHF. The rearrangement joins TRBV12-3 or TRBV12-4 to TRBJ1-5; D uncertain. The V end was cut by 2 bases, the J end by 5 bases, with 10 bases between. This CDR3 contains 14 residues.

Only a few counts were recorded for this clonotype. The chain carries TRBV30 and TRBJ2-1, with D uncertain. CDR1 is GTSNPN and CDR2 is SVGIG in the germline V gene (reference sequence). The V end lost 4 bases, the J end lost 2 bases, and 9 bases lay between the germline ends. The CDR3 runs to 13 residues. In DNA, the CDR3 is TGTGCCTGGAAACCAGATGCCTACAATGAGCAGTTCTTC. It encodes CAWKPDAYNEQFF.